This TCR beta chain was captured by sequencing in a study of OX40 agonist ivuxolimab in advanced cancers. Details on this clone: The antigen remains unidentified.

Method: immunoSEQ multiplex PCR; TCRdb's copy keeps in-frame clones and lacks some. This table has tens of thousands of clones, around 90% appearing once. Germline V gene sequence: CDR1 PRHDT, CDR2 FYEKMQ (reference sequence). Trimming removed 3 bases from V and 0 bases from J, with 9 bases in between. This CDR3 comprises 14 residues. Overall study results and limits: Circulating CD4+ and CD8+ T cells showed clonal expansion by week 6 at 0.1 to 3.0 mg/kg.

Sequenced material: CD4+ or CD8+ T cells sorted from blood, taken in a trial of the OX40 agonist ivuxolimab. V is TRBV13 and J is TRBJ2-7, with D maybe TRBD2 (6 bases). The TCR sequence derives from an adult with an advanced solid tumor such as melanoma, head and neck, liver or kidney cancer. The CDR3 region is CASSFSGSSYEQYF. The CDR3 nucleotides are TGTGCCAGCAGCTTTAGCGGAAGCTCCTACGAGCAGTACTTC.